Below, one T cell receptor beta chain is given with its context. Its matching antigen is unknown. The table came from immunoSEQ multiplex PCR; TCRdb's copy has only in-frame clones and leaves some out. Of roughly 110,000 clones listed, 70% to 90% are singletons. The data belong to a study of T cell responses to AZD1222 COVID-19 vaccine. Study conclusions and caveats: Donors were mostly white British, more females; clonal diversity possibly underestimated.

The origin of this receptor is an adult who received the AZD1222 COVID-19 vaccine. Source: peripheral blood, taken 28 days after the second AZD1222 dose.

Here the CDR3 DNA reads TGTGCCAGCAGCTTACAGGAGGACTATGGCTACACCTTC. Residues: CASSLQEDYGYTF. The chain recombines TRBV11-2 with TRBJ1-2; D gene unclear. CDR1 and CDR2 (germline): SGHAT, FQNNGV. Trimming shortened V by 2 bases and J by 3 bases, and 7 bases separated the two germline ends. The CDR3 covers 13 residues.